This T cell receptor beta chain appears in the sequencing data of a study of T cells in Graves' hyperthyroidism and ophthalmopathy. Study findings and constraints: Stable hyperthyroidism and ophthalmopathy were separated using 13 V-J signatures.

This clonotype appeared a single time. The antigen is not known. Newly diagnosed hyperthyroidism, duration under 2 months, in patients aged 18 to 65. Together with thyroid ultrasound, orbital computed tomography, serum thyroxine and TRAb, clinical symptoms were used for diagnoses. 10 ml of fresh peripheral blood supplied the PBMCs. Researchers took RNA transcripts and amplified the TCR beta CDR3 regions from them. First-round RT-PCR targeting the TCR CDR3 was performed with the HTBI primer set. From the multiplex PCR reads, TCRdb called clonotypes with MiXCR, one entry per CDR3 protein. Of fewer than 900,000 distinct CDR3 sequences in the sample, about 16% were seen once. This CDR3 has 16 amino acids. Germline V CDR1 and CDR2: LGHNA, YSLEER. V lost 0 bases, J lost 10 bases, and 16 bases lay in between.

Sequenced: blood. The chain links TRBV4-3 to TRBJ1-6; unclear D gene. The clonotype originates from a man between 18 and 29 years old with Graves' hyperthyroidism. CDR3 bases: TGCGCCAGCAGCCAAGAAACTGGAAAGGGCGGATCACCCCTCCACTTT. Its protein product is CASSQETGKGGSPLHF.